This T cell receptor beta chain was sequenced during a study of vaccination effects on CD4 cells after COVID-19. Study background: Antigen-specific CD4+ T cells were first expanded with viral peptide pools by the ViraFEST assay and only then sequenced. Post-vaccine sampling took place a median of 72 days after the second dose.

Profiled with immunoSEQ multiplex PCR; TCRdb holds only in-frame clones, not every one. The table records 72,000 or so clones, about 67% of them present only once. As to this clone: The antigen is not known.

This CDR3 is built from 14 residues. V gave up 6 bases and J gave up 4 bases, with 12 bases separating them. The germline V gene has CDR1 SNHLY and CDR2 FYNNEI. An approximately ten-day culture period preceded the isolation of CD4+ T cells. Participants each got two BNT162b2 or mRNA-1273 vaccine doses. The TCR sequence derives from a human donor who received a COVID-19 vaccine. The chain uses TRBV2 and TRBJ2-2, with D perhaps matching TRBD2 (6 bases). The material sequenced was CD4+ T cells from PBMCs cultured without peptide, taken after COVID-19 vaccination. CDR3 nucleotide sequence: TGTGCCAGCAGCCTCGGGGGTCTCACCGGGGAGCTGTTTTTT. Protein sequence: CASSLGGLTGELFF. Full variable domain (rest looked up from reference TRBV2 and TRBJ2-2): EPEVTQTPSHQVTQMGQEVILRCVPISNHLYFYWYRQILGQKVEFLVSFYNNEISEKSEIFDDQFSVERPDGSNFTLKIRSTKLEDSAMYFCASSLGGLTGELFFGEGSRLTVL.